What follows are 10 T cell receptor beta chains derived from one specimen sequenced in a study of patients and donors after allogeneic stem cell transplantation. TCRdb ran MiXCR on the RT-PCR reads and lists one entry per CDR3 protein. The top ten hold roughly a quarter of the sample, which has about 150,000 distinct CDR3 sequences, about 24% seen once. The specimen was blood, either unsorted or a sorted T cell fraction (not recorded which). Every receptor here comes from a human donor who was either an allogeneic HSCT recipient or a stem cell or donor lymphocyte infusion donor (not recorded which). It is not recorded whose cells these are; they may come from a transplant donor.

The V call is TRBV20-1, the J call TRBJ2-7; D uncertain. Germline CDR1 and CDR2: DFQATT and SNEGSKA (reference sequence). The CDR3 has 13 amino acids. Trimming left V 0 bases short and J 3 bases short, with 9 bases between. CDR3 residues: CSARDTILYEQYF. Written as DNA, the CDR3 is TGCAGTGCTAGAGACACAATTCTCTACGAGCAGTACTTC.

This sequence joins TRBV29-1 and TRBJ1-1; D is undetermined. The CDR3 loop spans 13 amino acids. Trimming removed 6 bases at V and 1 base at J, with 12 bases between. Germline loops: CDR1 SQVTM, CDR2 ANQGSEA. CDR3 sequence: CSVGRQENTEAFF. The DNA of the CDR3 is TGCAGCGTCGGACGCCAGGAGAACACTGAAGCTTTCTTT.

The chain joins TRBV20-1 to TRBJ1-5; D unclear. CDR1 DFQATT and CDR2 SNEGSKA come from the germline V gene (reference sequence). This CDR3 comprises 14 residues. V shed 3 bases and J shed 4 bases, with 13 bases lying between them. CDR3 protein: CSASCQDVNQPQHF. The DNA for the CDR3 is TGCAGTGCTAGTTGCCAGGATGTTAATCAGCCCCAGCATTTT.

This rearrangement joins TRBV7-2 to TRBJ1-6; D might be TRBD1 (5 bases). V was shortened by 1 base and J by 0 bases, with 13 bases between the two germline ends. CDR1 and CDR2 from the germline V gene are SGHTA and FQGNSA. The length of the CDR3 is 18 residues. The CDR3 is CASSLGNRLSSYNSPLHF. The CDR3 bases are TGTGCCAGCAGCTTAGGCAACAGGCTGAGCTCCTATAATTCACCCCTCCACTTT.

V is TRBV7-2 and J is TRBJ2-2; TRBD2 matches 9 bases. Losses at the gene ends were 5 bases for V and 3 bases for J; bases not matched to a gene: 1. Per the germline V gene, CDR1 is SGHTA and CDR2 is FQGNSA. There are 14 residues in the CDR3. For the CDR3, the DNA is TGTGCCAGCAGCCGACTAGCGGACACCGGGGAGCTGTTTTTT. Its translation is CASSRLADTGELFF. The full variable domain, in which reference TRBV7-2 and TRBJ2-2 provide the parts outside the CDR3, is GAGVSQSPSNKVTEKGKDVELRCDPISGHTALYWYRQSLGQGLEFLIYFQGNSAPDKSGLPSDRFSAERTGGSVSTLTIQRTQQEDSAVYLCASSRLADTGELFFGEGSRLTVL.

This rearrangement joins TRBV5-1 to TRBJ2-3; 8 bases map to TRBD2. This CDR3 contains 14 residues. The ends lost 5 bases at V and 2 bases at J; junction bases unmatched: 4. CDR1 SGHRS and CDR2 YFSETQ come from the germline V gene. CDR3 loop: CASSISGDTDTQYF. The CDR3 DNA reads TGCGCCAGCAGTATTAGCGGGGACACAGATACGCAGTATTTT.

Details on this clonotype: The missing conserved phenylalanine or tryptophan at the end of this CDR3 makes a read error likely. CDR3 DNA: TGTGCCACCCTAGCGGGGGACTACACCGGGGAGCTGTTTTTG. Protein product: CATLAGDYTGELFL. This sequence joins TRBV12-3 or TRBV12-4 and TRBJ2-2, with 10 nucleotides matching TRBD2. The V gene end was trimmed by 10 bases and the J gene end by 3 bases; junction bases not matched to a gene: 5. The CDR3 consists of 14 residues.

This clonotype was seen only a few times. This chain uses TRBV4-2 with TRBJ2-1, with D perhaps matching TRBD1 (5 bases). This CDR3 is built from 16 residues. CDR1 is LGHNA, CDR2 YNFKEQ, per germline. V was trimmed by 1 base and J by 3 bases, leaving 13 bases between them. The CDR3 bases are TGTGCCAGCAGCCAAGGCTTGGTGACAGACTACAATGAGCAGTTCTTC. Translation: CASSQGLVTDYNEQFF.

This clonotype has just a few counts. The V call is TRBV20-1, the J call TRBJ1-1, with no clear D. Trimming took off 3 bases at V and 10 bases at J, with 18 bases between the two ends. CDR1 DFQATT and CDR2 SNEGSKA come from the germline V gene (reference sequence). The CDR3 runs 13 residues. The CDR3 sequence: CSARAQQIEGAFF. Written as DNA, the CDR3 is TGCAGTGCTAGGGCCCAACAGATTGAAGGAGCTTTCTTT.

This chain uses TRBV25-1 with TRBJ2-2, with TRBD2 identical over 7 bases. Unmatched junction bases numbered 5, after V lost 4 bases and J lost 6 bases. Germline loops: CDR1 MGHDK, CDR2 SYGVNS. The CDR3 sequence is 14 residues long. CDR3 nucleotide sequence: TGTGCCAGCAGTGTAGCGGGTTACCCCGGGGAGCTGTTTTTT. This codes for CASSVAGYPGELFF.